This TCR beta chain originates from a study of cytomegalovirus exposure and HLA in healthy donors. Study findings and constraints: Evidence from a later analysis indicated that most CMV-associated TCR beta chains looked HLA-restricted.

Germline V lookup: CDR1 LNHNV, CDR2 YYDKDF (reference sequence). The CDR3 contains 13 residues. The V and J ends lost 5 bases and 4 bases respectively, with 9 bases between them. A word on this clone: What it binds is not known.

Primers included in the PCR were 60 Vbeta and 13 Jbeta primers. Original processing methods: An analysis performed later counted around 86 million unique TCR beta chains (roughly 11 million of them shared). Here immunoSEQ multiplex PCR was the method, and the copy in TCRdb shows in-frame clones only, minus some. V, J and clone size are taken as reported in that table, and D and trimming were inferred from the DNA itself. The data hold approximately 100,000 clones, with 50% to 70% observed a single time. The V gene is TRBV15, the J gene TRBJ2-4, with D possibly being TRBD1 (5 bases). The sequenced sample consisted of PBMCs. The TCR originated in a young man in good health and CMV-seropositive. CDR3 loop: CATSFRQKNIQYF. DNA of the CDR3: TGTGCCACCAGCTTTCGACAGAAAAACATTCAGTACTTC.